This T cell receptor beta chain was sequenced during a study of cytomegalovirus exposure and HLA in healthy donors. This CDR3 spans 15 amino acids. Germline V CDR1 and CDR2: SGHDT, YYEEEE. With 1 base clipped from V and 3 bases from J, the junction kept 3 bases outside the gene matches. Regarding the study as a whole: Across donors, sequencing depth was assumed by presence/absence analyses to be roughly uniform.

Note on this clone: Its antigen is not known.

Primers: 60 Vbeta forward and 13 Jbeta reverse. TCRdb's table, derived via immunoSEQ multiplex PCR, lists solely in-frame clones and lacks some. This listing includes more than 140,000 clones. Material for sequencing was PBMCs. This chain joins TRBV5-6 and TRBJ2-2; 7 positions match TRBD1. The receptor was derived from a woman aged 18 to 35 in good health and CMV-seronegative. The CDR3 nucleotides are TGTGCCAGCAGCTTGCCCGACAGGGACACCGGGGAGCTGTTTTTT. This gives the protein CASSLPDRDTGELFF. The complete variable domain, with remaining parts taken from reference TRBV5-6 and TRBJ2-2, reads DAGVTQSPTHLIKTRGQQVTLRCSPKSGHDTVSWYQQALGQGPQFIFQYYEEEERQRGNFPDRFSGHQFPNYSSELNVNALLLGDSALYLCASSLPDRDTGELFFGEGSRLTVL.